Below, 29 T cell receptor beta chains from the same sample are listed, as sequenced in a study of T cells in tuberculosis. Regarding time point: new active TB diagnosis, blood taken before or within 7 days of starting treatment. Repertoires were generated with immunoSEQ multiplex PCR, while TCRdb's copy carries only in-frame clones and drops some. The data show approximately 30,000 clones, about 85% seen once. This specimen was PBMCs, taken at tuberculosis diagnosis. The receptors shown here come from an adult with tuberculosis.

The chain is built from TRBV19 and TRBJ1-4, with D uncertain. V lost 4 bases and J lost 0, with 9 bases in between. CDR3 size: 15 residues. The V gene's germline CDR1 is LNHDA and CDR2 SQIVND (reference sequence). The CDR3 protein is CASSREIPTNEKLFF. The CDR3 DNA reads as TGTGCCAGTAGTAGGGAGATCCCAACTAATGAAAAACTGTTTTTT.

The V and J genes are TRBV7-2 and TRBJ2-7; TRBD1 aligns across 7 bases. Germline values: CDR1 SGHTA, CDR2 FQGNSA. J gave up 3 bases and V 5 bases, and 4 bases lay outside the gene matches. The CDR3 has 13 amino acids. CDR3 amino acids: CASSRWTGYEQYF. As DNA, the CDR3 is TGTGCCAGCAGCCGATGGACAGGCTACGAGCAGTACTTC. Full variable domain (rest looked up from reference TRBV7-2 and TRBJ2-7): GAGVSQSPSNKVTEKGKDVELRCDPISGHTALYWYRQSLGQGLEFLIYFQGNSAPDKSGLPSDRFSAERTGGSVSTLTIQRTQQEDSAVYLCASSRWTGYEQYFGPGTRLTVT.

The CDR3 spells CASSVRTANYGYTF. The CDR3, as DNA: TGTGCCAGTAGCGTTAGGACAGCCAACTATGGCTACACCTTC. V usage is TRBV19 and J usage is TRBJ1-2; a possible D gene is TRBD1 (6 bases). The CDR3 consists of 14 residues. The ends were cut back, 6 bases at V and 2 bases at J, with 13 bases in the middle. The germline V gene has CDR1 LNHDA and CDR2 SQIVND (reference sequence).

The V gene is TRBV6-5, the J gene TRBJ1-6, with a tentative D call TRBD1 (5 bases). The CDR3 runs to 14 residues. With 3 bases removed from V and 7 bases from J, the gap between germline ends came to 10 bases. CDR1 MNHEY and CDR2 SVGAGI come from the germline V gene. The CDR3: CASSYGGANSPLHF. The CDR3 region has the DNA TGTGCCAGCAGTTATGGAGGGGCGAATTCACCCCTCCACTTT.

The chain recombines TRBV27 with TRBJ2-7; tentative D call: TRBD2 (5 bases). Between the trimmed V and J ends, which lost 0 bases and 0 bases, there was a span of 9 bases. CDR3 size: 15 residues. Per the germline V gene, CDR1 is MNHEY and CDR2 is SMNVEV (reference sequence). CDR3 loop: CASSLSLAASYEQYF. For the CDR3, the DNA is TGTGCCAGCAGTTTATCTCTAGCCGCCTCCTACGAGCAGTACTTC.

CDR3: CASFMDTQYF. CDR3 bases: TGTGCCAGCTTTATGGATACGCAGTATTTT. This chain links TRBV5-5 with TRBJ2-3, with no clear D. V dropped 7 bases and J dropped 6 bases, with 6 bases sitting between them. The CDR3 is 10 amino acids. Germline V CDR1 and CDR2: SGHKS, YYEKEE (reference sequence).

The chain joins TRBV4-1 to TRBJ2-3; 9 bases are shared with TRBD2. This CDR3 comprises 17 residues. Germline V gene sequence: CDR1 MGHRA, CDR2 YSYEKL. J gave up 4 bases and V 5 bases, and 13 bases lay outside the gene matches. In DNA form, the CDR3 reads TGCGCCAGCAGCTCCATTGGGGCGGGGGGGCTGGCAGATACGCAGTATTTT. This encodes CASSSIGAGGLADTQYF.

The rearrangement links TRBV19 to TRBJ1-3; weak D call: TRBD1 (6 bases). Germline V gives CDR1 LNHDA, CDR2 SQIVND (reference sequence). V was shortened by 5 bases and J by 0 bases, with 8 bases between the two germline ends. The CDR3 totals 14 residues. Here the CDR3 reads CASSQDSSGNTIYF. The CDR3 bases are TGTGCCAGTAGTCAGGACAGCTCTGGAAACACCATATATTTT.

This clone was observed once. The rearrangement uses TRBV7-8 and TRBJ1-1; D ambiguous. The germline gives CDR1 SGHVS, CDR2 FQNEAQ. V was shortened by 4 bases and J by 5 bases, with 5 bases between the two germline ends. This CDR3 comprises 11 residues. CDR3 region: CASSYGTEAFF. The CDR3 region has the DNA TGTGCCAGCAGCTACGGGACTGAAGCTTTCTTT.

CDR3 region: CASSLQTGGETQYF. The CDR3 nucleotides read TGTGCCAGCAGCTTACAAACAGGGGGAGAGACCCAGTACTTC. The J gene is TRBJ2-5, the V gene TRBV7-6, with 8 bases identical to TRBD1. Per germline, CDR1 SGHVS and CDR2 FNYEAQ. The V segment lost 2 bases and the J segment 4 bases; nucleotides outside the gene matches: 3. This CDR3 comprises 14 residues. Full variable domain (rest looked up from reference TRBV7-6 and TRBJ2-5): GAGVSQSPRYKVTKRGQDVALRCDPISGHVSLYWYRQALGQGPEFLTYFNYEAQQDKSGLPNDRFSAERPEGSISTLTIQRTEQRDSAMYRCASSLQTGGETQYFGPGTRLLVL.

This clone was detected a few times. This chain uses TRBV28 with TRBJ1-6; D possibly corresponds to TRBD1 (5 bases). Germline values: CDR1 MDHEN, CDR2 SYDVKM. This CDR3 is built from 15 residues. V dropped 7 bases and J dropped 3 bases, with 13 bases sitting between them. CDR3 DNA: TGTGCCAGCACCCGGGCAGGGATCTATAATTCACCCCTCCACTTT. It is translated as CASTRAGIYNSPLHF. The variable domain in full, completed from reference TRBV28 and TRBJ1-6, reads DVKVTQSSRYLVKRTGEKVFLECVQDMDHENMFWYRQDPGLGLRLIYFSYDVKMKEKGDIPEGYSVSREKKERFSLILESASTNQTSMYLCASTRAGIYNSPLHFGNGTRLTVT.

The gene calls are TRBV4-2 and TRBJ1-2; D might be TRBD1 (5 bases). The CDR3 covers 15 residues. Per the germline V gene, CDR1 is LGHNA and CDR2 is YNFKEQ. V was cut by 3 bases and J by 2 bases, with 13 bases left in between. Here the CDR3 DNA reads TGTGCCAGCAGCCAGACGGGGGTTACCAACTATGGCTACACCTTC. Residues: CASSQTGVTNYGYTF.

V and J are TRBV6-1 and TRBJ1-2; 8 bases map to TRBD1. Germline V gene lookup returns CDR1 MNHNS and CDR2 SASEGT. With 6 bases clipped from V and 8 bases from J, the junction kept 11 bases outside the gene matches. This CDR3 spans 14 amino acids. The CDR3 loop reads CASSLQGGVYGYTF. In DNA, the CDR3 is TGTGCCAGCAGCTTACAGGGGGGGGTTTACGGCTACACCTTC.

The V call is TRBV27, the J call TRBJ1-5; 7 bases match TRBD1. This CDR3 region has 17 residues. V lost 5 bases to trimming and J lost 5 bases; unmatched junction nucleotides: 15. The germline V gene encodes CDR1 MNHEY and CDR2 SMNVEV (reference sequence). The CDR3 region is CASSKTWDSKGHQPQHF. CDR3 nucleotides: TGTGCCAGCAGTAAGACCTGGGACAGTAAGGGGCATCAGCCCCAGCATTTT.

V and J are TRBV13 and TRBJ1-3; 8 bases fit TRBD1. There are 16 residues in the CDR3. Per germline, CDR1 PRHDT and CDR2 FYEKMQ (reference sequence). J gave up 3 bases and V 1 base, and 5 bases lay outside the gene matches. The CDR3 coding sequence is TGTGCCAGCAGCTTAGCGCAGGGGGCGCTTGGAAACACCATATATTTT. This codes for CASSLAQGALGNTIYF.

This chain uses TRBV28 with TRBJ1-5, with D unclear. Trimming stripped 1 base from V and 7 bases from J, with 17 bases between. There are 16 residues in the CDR3. CDR1 is MDHEN and CDR2 is SYDVKM in the germline V gene. The CDR3 loop reads CASSLYSFIVVQPQHF. In nucleotides, the CDR3 is TGTGCCAGCAGTTTATATAGTTTTATAGTAGTCCAGCCCCAGCATTTT.

This chain links TRBV23-1 with TRBJ1-1, with D perhaps matching TRBD1 (5 bases). TRBV23-1 is known as an ORF, though its function is uncertain. The V and J ends lost 6 bases and 6 bases respectively, with 17 bases between them. This CDR3 has 14 residues. CDR3 amino acids: CASRFRVSDSEAFF. The CDR3, as DNA: TGCGCCAGCAGATTCAGGGTGAGTGATTCTGAAGCTTTCTTT.

This sequence joins TRBV7-3 and TRBJ2-3; 10 bases fit TRBD1. The CDR3 runs 17 residues. Trimming took 4 bases from V and 1 from J; bases not matched to a gene: 8. Germline values: CDR1 SGHTA, CDR2 FQGTGA. The CDR3 DNA sequence: TGTGCCAGCAGCTCCGGGACAGGGGTTGGGGGCACAGATACGCAGTATTTT. Amino acid sequence: CASSSGTGVGGTDTQYF.

Only one count was recorded for this clone. The chain uses TRBV11-2 and TRBJ2-3; 10 nucleotides match TRBD2. Germline lookup yields CDR1 SGHAT and CDR2 FQNNGV. The CDR3 covers 16 residues. The V segment lost 4 bases and the J segment 2 bases; nucleotides outside the gene matches: 6. The CDR3 reads CASSWGLALSTDTQYF. The CDR3 DNA is TGTGCCAGCAGCTGGGGACTAGCGCTTTCCACAGATACGCAGTATTTT.

V is TRBV30 and J is TRBJ1-5; D is possibly TRBD1 (6 bases). From germline, CDR1 is GTSNPN and CDR2 SVGIG (reference sequence). The germline V and J ends were trimmed by 1 base and 3 bases, with 10 bases remaining between them. The CDR3 is 14 residues long. CDR3 DNA: TGTGCCTGGAGTGAAACAGGGAACAATCAGCCCCAGCATTTT. It specifies CAWSETGNNQPQHF.

The gene calls are TRBV5-1 and TRBJ1-3; no firm D call. The V gene's germline CDR1 is SGHRS and CDR2 YFSETQ. V shed 0 bases and J shed 4 bases, with 8 bases lying between them. The CDR3 covers 14 residues. In DNA form, the CDR3 reads TGCGCCAGCAGCTTGGGCCCGGGAGGAAACACCATATATTTT. Amino acid sequence: CASSLGPGGNTIYF.

This clone is a singleton in its sample. The gene calls are TRBV6-5 and TRBJ1-6; 11 positions agree with TRBD1. CDR3 size: 15 residues. J was trimmed by 9 bases and V by 4 bases; bases with no gene match: 5. Germline loops: CDR1 MNHEY, CDR2 SVGAGI. The CDR3 nucleotides are TGTGCCAGCAGTTCCATCGGGACAGGGGGTTCACCCCTCCACTTT. Its translation is CASSSIGTGGSPLHF.

This clone was observed once. In nucleotides, the CDR3 is TGCGCCAGCAGTCCAAGACAGGGGACCACTGAAGCTTTCTTT. It translates to CASSPRQGTTEAFF. The V gene is TRBV10-1, the J gene TRBJ1-1; TRBD1 aligns across 8 bases. CDR1 and CDR2 from the germline V gene are WNHNN and SYGVQD (reference sequence). The CDR3 is made up of 14 amino acids. V was clipped by 5 bases and J by 4 bases; unmatched bases: 6.

V is TRBV28 and J is TRBJ1-1; no clear D. V lost 1 base to trimming and J lost 1 base, with 10 bases between them. Germline loops: CDR1 MDHEN, CDR2 SYDVKM. The CDR3 has 15 amino acids. CDR3 sequence (DNA): TGTGCCAGCAGTTTATTACGGGGTAGGAACACTGAAGCTTTCTTT. Translation: CASSLLRGRNTEAFF.

The chain recombines TRBV4-2 with TRBJ2-7; TRBD2 matches 9 bases. The CDR3 is 15 residues long. The ends lost 3 bases at V and 2 bases at J; junction bases unmatched: 5. Germline V gene data show CDR1 as LGHNA and CDR2 as YNFKEQ. CDR3 DNA: TGTGCCAGCAGCCAGTCAGCGGGAGGAACCTACGAGCAGTACTTC. Its translation is CASSQSAGGTYEQYF.

V is TRBV11-2 and J is TRBJ2-3, with TRBD2 identical over 8 bases. The CDR3 extends over 16 amino acids. V gave up 5 bases and J gave up 5 bases; unmatched junction bases: 12. The V gene's germline CDR1 is SGHAT and CDR2 FQNNGV. CDR3 residues: CASSTYSGAVGDTQYF. CDR3 in DNA: TGTGCCAGCAGCACCTATAGCGGGGCGGTAGGAGATACGCAGTATTTT.

This clone appeared a few times. CDR3 residues: CASWDTKKTQYF. The DNA of the CDR3 is TGTGCCAGCTGGGACACTAAGAAGACCCAGTACTTC. The chain links TRBV28 to TRBJ2-5, with D possibly matching TRBD1 (6 bases). Germline CDR1 is MDHEN and CDR2 is SYDVKM. The V and J ends lost 8 bases and 6 bases respectively, with 13 bases between them. This CDR3 contains 12 residues. The full variable domain, completed using reference TRBV28 and TRBJ2-5, is DVKVTQSSRYLVKRTGEKVFLECVQDMDHENMFWYRQDPGLGLRLIYFSYDVKMKEKGDIPEGYSVSREKKERFSLILESASTNQTSMYLCASWDTKKTQYFGPGTRLLVL.

V usage is TRBV28 and J usage is TRBJ2-1; D is possibly TRBD2 (6 bases). The V end lost 3 bases, the J end lost 3 bases, and 12 bases lay between the germline ends. The germline V gene has CDR1 MDHEN and CDR2 SYDVKM. The CDR3 is 15 amino acids. CDR3 bases: TGTGCCAGCAGTTTTAGTTCCGGGGGCTACAATGAGCAGTTCTTC. Translated, it gives CASSFSSGGYNEQFF.

The chain recombines TRBV6-5 with TRBJ2-2; TRBD2 might be the D (6 bases). V lost 8 bases, J lost 10 bases, and 14 bases lay in between. Germline assignment: CDR1 MNHEY and CDR2 SVGAGI. This CDR3 spans 12 amino acids. CDR3: CASGGSLQELFF. In nucleotides, the CDR3 is TGTGCCAGCGGGGGGTCCTTACAGGAGCTGTTTTTT.